These T cell receptor beta chains were read from a single sample in a study of shared T cell receptors in the human thymus. The method was immunoSEQ multiplex PCR; TCRdb's version includes in-frame clones alone and lacks a portion of them. The sample carries about 610,000 clones, 88% recorded once. These data are also associated with another study on human thymus T cells.

Sequenced sample: thymocytes. The source of these receptors is a boy under two years old with a congenital heart defect. The CDR3 runs from the conserved cysteine through the conserved F or W. The D gene is left open where the match is weak. Clone size is stated in some rows and not others, as once, few, many or a class when expanded.

j_gene: TRBJ2-3
d_gene: TRBD2
abundance: NA
v_gene: TRBV5-1
CDR3nt: TGCGCCAGCAGCCTGGGACTAGCGGGCGCAGATACGCAGTATTTT
CDR3aa: CASSLGLAGADTQYF

j_gene: TRBJ2-2
d_gene: NA
abundance: NA
v_gene: TRBV6-6
CDR3nt: TGTGCCAGCAGTCCCCGGGAGAGCACCGGGGAGCTGTTTTTT
CDR3aa: CASSPRESTGELFF

j_gene: TRBJ1-2
d_gene: TRBD1
abundance: NA
v_gene: TRBV9
CDR3nt: TGTGCCAGCAGCCCCCGGACAGGGACCGGCTACACCTTC
CDR3aa: CASSPRTGTGYTF

j_gene: TRBJ1-1
d_gene: NA
abundance: NA
v_gene: TRBV28
CDR3nt: TGTGCCAGCAGTCCCCCCCCCGGGCGGGGCACTGAAGCTTTCTTT
CDR3aa: CASSPPPGRGTEAFF

j_gene: TRBJ2-3
d_gene: TRBD2
abundance: NA
v_gene: TRBV11-3
CDR3nt: TGTGCCAGCAGCACCAGATCACCCGGACTAGCGGCCACAGATACGCAGTATTTT
CDR3aa: CASSTRSPGLAATDTQYF

j_gene: TRBJ2-1
d_gene: NA
abundance: NA
v_gene: TRBV30
CDR3nt: TGTGCCTGGAGTGCCCCCCCCGCTACCTACAATGAGCAGTTCTTC
CDR3aa: CAWSAPPATYNEQFF

j_gene: TRBJ1-2
d_gene: TRBD1
abundance: NA
v_gene: TRBV4-3
CDR3nt: TGCGCCAGCAGCCAAGATCCTAAGAGGGGGCGGAACTATGGCTACACCTTC
CDR3aa: CASSQDPKRGRNYGYTF

j_gene: TRBJ2-2
d_gene: TRBD2
abundance: NA
v_gene: TRBV30
CDR3nt: TGTGCCTGGATAAGCGGGAGGGGTCGCACCGGGGAGCTGTTTTTT
CDR3aa: CAWISGRGRTGELFF

j_gene: TRBJ2-1
d_gene: NA
abundance: NA
v_gene: TRBV4-2
CDR3nt: TGTGCCAGCAGCCAAGACAGGGACAATGAGCAGTTCTTC
CDR3aa: CASSQDRDNEQFF

j_gene: TRBJ2-2
d_gene: TRBD2
abundance: NA
v_gene: TRBV14
CDR3nt: TGTGCCAGCAGCCCCCCAGGTGCTAGCGGGAGCAGCTGGGACACCGGGGAGCTGTTTTTT
CDR3aa: CASSPPGASGSSWDTGELFF

j_gene: TRBJ2-3
d_gene: TRBD2
abundance: NA
v_gene: TRBV5-6
CDR3nt: TGTGCCAGCAGCCCGATATTCTGGGGGTGGGGACTAGCGACAGATACGCAGTATTTT
CDR3aa: CASSPIFWGWGLATDTQYF

j_gene: TRBJ2-1
d_gene: TRBD2
abundance: NA
v_gene: TRBV7-3
CDR3nt: TGTGCCAGCAGCTTATGGGGTGACGGCGGGAGGGCCAACAATGAGCAGTTCTTC
CDR3aa: CASSLWGDGGRANNEQFF

j_gene: TRBJ2-3
d_gene: TRBD1
abundance: NA
v_gene: TRBV7-9
CDR3nt: TGTGCCAGCAGACTAAGGACAGGGTCGGATACGCAGTATTTT
CDR3aa: CASRLRTGSDTQYF

j_gene: TRBJ1-2
d_gene: NA
abundance: NA
v_gene: TRBV29-1
CDR3nt: TGCAGCGTTGATCCGGGACATCGGCACTACACCTTC
CDR3aa: CSVDPGHRHYTF

j_gene: TRBJ2-7
d_gene: NA
abundance: NA
v_gene: TRBV4-1
CDR3nt: TGCGCCAGCAGCCACCCTGGGGCTGAGAGGACCGGGAGTCTCGAGCAGTACTTC
CDR3aa: CASSHPGAERTGSLEQYF

j_gene: TRBJ2-7
d_gene: TRBD2
abundance: NA
v_gene: TRBV10-3
CDR3nt: TGTGCCATCAGTGATCTTGGGCGGGAGGCCTACGAGCAGTACTTC
CDR3aa: CAISDLGREAYEQYF

j_gene: TRBJ1-3
d_gene: NA
abundance: NA
v_gene: TRBV19
CDR3nt: TGTGCCAGTAGTATAACAGGAGTTTTCGGAAACACCATATATTTT
CDR3aa: CASSITGVFGNTIYF

j_gene: TRBJ2-1
d_gene: TRBD1
abundance: NA
v_gene: TRBV11-3
CDR3nt: TGTGCCAGCAGCAAGGACAGGGGAACCCCCAATGAGCAGTTCTTC
CDR3aa: CASSKDRGTPNEQFF

j_gene: TRBJ2-1
d_gene: TRBD1
abundance: NA
v_gene: TRBV5-6
CDR3nt: TGTGCCAGCAGCGGGACAGGGACATCGAGCTCCTACAATGAGCAGTTCTTC
CDR3aa: CASSGTGTSSSYNEQFF

j_gene: TRBJ1-5
d_gene: NA
abundance: NA
v_gene: TRBV10-1
CDR3nt: TGCGCCAGCAGTGAGGGCGAGTCGGGGGGCAATCAGCCCCAGCATTTT
CDR3aa: CASSEGESGGNQPQHF

j_gene: TRBJ1-1
d_gene: NA
abundance: NA
v_gene: TRBV13
CDR3nt: TGTGCCAGAGGGGGGGTCCCCGATTGGTCGAACACTGAAGCTTTCTTT
CDR3aa: CARGGVPDWSNTEAFF

j_gene: TRBJ2-5
d_gene: NA
abundance: NA
v_gene: TRBV12-1
CDR3nt: TGTGCCAGCAGCACCCTGGGACAGAGTCTCCAAGAGACCCAGTACTTC
CDR3aa: CASSTLGQSLQETQYF

j_gene: TRBJ2-1
d_gene: NA
abundance: NA
v_gene: TRBV5-4
CDR3nt: TGTGCCAGCAGCTTGGATCTAGCGCCTCCCTACAATGAGCAGTTCTTC
CDR3aa: CASSLDLAPPYNEQFF

j_gene: TRBJ1-2
d_gene: NA
abundance: NA
v_gene: TRBV18
CDR3nt: TGTGCCAGCTCACCGGCGGGGTGGAACTATGGCTACACCTTC
CDR3aa: CASSPAGWNYGYTF

j_gene: TRBJ2-7
d_gene: TRBD1
abundance: NA
v_gene: TRBV7-8
CDR3nt: TGTGCCAGCAGCTTAGCCAGGGGGTCCTACGAGCAGTACTTC
CDR3aa: CASSLARGSYEQYF

j_gene: TRBJ2-1
d_gene: TRBD2
abundance: NA
v_gene: TRBV4-3
CDR3nt: TGCGCCAGCAGCAACCGGACTAGGGAGGTTGGGAATGAGCAGTTCTTC
CDR3aa: CASSNRTREVGNEQFF

j_gene: TRBJ1-5
d_gene: TRBD1
abundance: NA
v_gene: TRBV4-3
CDR3nt: TGCGCCAGCAGCCAAGATTCCCCCACAGGGGTTTGGCGAAATCAGCCCCAGCATTTT
CDR3aa: CASSQDSPTGVWRNQPQHF

j_gene: TRBJ1-2
d_gene: NA
abundance: few
v_gene: TRBV5-1
CDR3nt: TGCGCCAGCGCCACCATGCAGATCTTTGGCTATGGCTACACCTTC
CDR3aa: CASATMQIFGYGYTF

j_gene: TRBJ1-2
d_gene: TRBD1
abundance: NA
v_gene: TRBV7-2
CDR3nt: TGTGCCAGCAGCTTAGCTGACAGGGGATCCTATGGCTACACCTTC
CDR3aa: CASSLADRGSYGYTF

j_gene: TRBJ2-7
d_gene: NA
abundance: NA
v_gene: TRBV11-3
CDR3nt: TGTGCCAGCAGCTTAGATCGGGGGGACAGGCCCGCGGGAGAGCAGTACTTC
CDR3aa: CASSLDRGDRPAGEQYF

j_gene: TRBJ2-2
d_gene: TRBD1
abundance: NA
v_gene: TRBV11-2
CDR3nt: TGTGCCAGCAGCTTAGATCCCGGACAGGGGGCGAACACCGGGGAGCTGTTTTTT
CDR3aa: CASSLDPGQGANTGELFF

j_gene: TRBJ2-7
d_gene: NA
abundance: once
v_gene: TRBV9
CDR3nt: TGTGCCAGCAGCGTAGGGGTGGCCTCGGGCGAGCAGTACTTC
CDR3aa: CASSVGVASGEQYF

j_gene: TRBJ1-1
d_gene: NA
abundance: once
v_gene: TRBV25-1
CDR3nt: TGTGCCAGCAGTGGTAGAATGAACACTGAAGCTTTCTTT
CDR3aa: CASSGRMNTEAFF

j_gene: TRBJ1-4
d_gene: NA
abundance: NA
v_gene: TRBV28
CDR3nt: TGTGCCAGCAGTTTACAACATAACGGGCCCAGGGTATTTGAAAAACTGTTTTTT
CDR3aa: CASSLQHNGPRVFEKLFF

j_gene: TRBJ2-1
d_gene: NA
abundance: NA
v_gene: TRBV30
CDR3nt: TGTGCCTGGAGGCCCGTCCCGAGCTCCTACAATGAGCAGTTCTTC
CDR3aa: CAWRPVPSSYNEQFF

j_gene: TRBJ2-3
d_gene: NA
abundance: NA
v_gene: TRBV2
CDR3nt: TGTGCCAGCAGGGGAGGCACAGATACGCAGTATTTT
CDR3aa: CASRGGTDTQYF

j_gene: TRBJ1-3
d_gene: NA
abundance: NA
v_gene: TRBV28
CDR3nt: TGTGCCAGCAGCCCTAGGGGTGTCTCTGGAAACACCATATATTTT
CDR3aa: CASSPRGVSGNTIYF

j_gene: TRBJ2-1
d_gene: TRBD2
abundance: NA
v_gene: TRBV11-2
CDR3nt: TGTGCCAGCAGCCACATCCGACTAGCGGGGAACGCCTACAATGAGCAGTTCTTC
CDR3aa: CASSHIRLAGNAYNEQFF

j_gene: TRBJ1-4
d_gene: TRBD1
abundance: NA
v_gene: TRBV6-1
CDR3nt: TGTGCCAGCAGTGACGGGACAGGGGGACGGGAAAAACTGTTTTTT
CDR3aa: CASSDGTGGREKLFF

j_gene: TRBJ2-7
d_gene: NA
abundance: NA
v_gene: TRBV18
CDR3nt: TGTGCCAGCTCATCCGACAGCACCTACGAGCAGTACTTC
CDR3aa: CASSSDSTYEQYF

j_gene: TRBJ2-4
d_gene: TRBD1
abundance: NA
v_gene: TRBV10-1
CDR3nt: TGCGCCAGCAGTGATTCGACCGGACAGGGGAAAAACATTCAGTACTTC
CDR3aa: CASSDSTGQGKNIQYF

j_gene: TRBJ2-4
d_gene: TRBD1
abundance: NA
v_gene: TRBV7-9
CDR3nt: TGTGCCAGCATCGGACAGGGTGAGAACATTCAGTACTTC
CDR3aa: CASIGQGENIQYF

j_gene: TRBJ2-5
d_gene: NA
abundance: NA
v_gene: TRBV25-1
CDR3nt: TGTGCCAGCAGTGAATCGGGTCGCGGGGAGACCCAGTACTTC
CDR3aa: CASSESGRGETQYF

j_gene: TRBJ1-5
d_gene: NA
abundance: NA
v_gene: TRBV4-1
CDR3nt: TGCGCCAGCAGCCAAGATCGGGTTTTTGGCGACAGGTTCGGCGGTCAGCCCCAGCATTTT
CDR3aa: CASSQDRVFGDRFGGQPQHF

j_gene: TRBJ1-4
d_gene: TRBD1
abundance: few
v_gene: TRBV19
CDR3nt: TGTGCCAGTAGTATCGGACAGGGGGCAACTAATGAAAAACTGTTTTTT
CDR3aa: CASSIGQGATNEKLFF

j_gene: TRBJ1-4
d_gene: NA
abundance: NA
v_gene: TRBV6-6
CDR3nt: TGTGCCAGCAGTTACAATCGACAGCCAACTAATGAAAAACTGTTTTTT
CDR3aa: CASSYNRQPTNEKLFF

j_gene: TRBJ1-2
d_gene: NA
abundance: NA
v_gene: TRBV13
CDR3nt: TGTGCCAGCAGCTCAGGACTCTATGGCTACACCTTC
CDR3aa: CASSSGLYGYTF

j_gene: TRBJ1-1
d_gene: NA
abundance: NA
v_gene: TRBV5-4
CDR3nt: TGTGCCAGCAGCCAAGGACAGTTGAACACTGAAGCTTTCTTT
CDR3aa: CASSQGQLNTEAFF

j_gene: TRBJ2-7
d_gene: TRBD2
abundance: NA
v_gene: TRBV27
CDR3nt: TGTGCCAGCAGTTTTAGGCTAGCGGGAGGAAAGGAGCAGTACTTC
CDR3aa: CASSFRLAGGKEQYF

j_gene: TRBJ1-5
d_gene: TRBD1
abundance: few
v_gene: TRBV28
CDR3nt: TGTGCCAGCAGTTCCGACAGGGGGAATCAGCCCCAGCATTTT
CDR3aa: CASSSDRGNQPQHF

j_gene: TRBJ2-7
d_gene: TRBD2
abundance: few
v_gene: TRBV13
CDR3nt: TGTGCCAGCAGCTTAGTCACTGGTAGCGGGAGTTCCTACGAGCAGTACTTC
CDR3aa: CASSLVTGSGSSYEQYF

j_gene: TRBJ1-5
d_gene: TRBD1
abundance: NA
v_gene: TRBV27
CDR3nt: TGTGCCAGCAGTTTGGGACAGAACAATCAGCCCCAGCATTTT
CDR3aa: CASSLGQNNQPQHF

j_gene: TRBJ2-3
d_gene: TRBD2
abundance: NA
v_gene: TRBV27
CDR3nt: TGTGCCAGCAGTTTATGGGCTAGCGGGAGTACCTCCACAGATACGCAGTATTTT
CDR3aa: CASSLWASGSTSTDTQYF

j_gene: TRBJ2-1
d_gene: NA
abundance: once
v_gene: TRBV20-1
CDR3nt: TGCAGTGCCCTTAACTACAATGAGCAGTTCTTC
CDR3aa: CSALNYNEQFF

j_gene: TRBJ1-4
d_gene: TRBD1
abundance: few
v_gene: TRBV14
CDR3nt: TGTGCCAGCAGCCAAGCAGGGGCAGGGGGAGAGGGTAATGAAAAACTGTTTTTT
CDR3aa: CASSQAGAGGEGNEKLFF

j_gene: TRBJ2-1
d_gene: TRBD2
abundance: NA
v_gene: TRBV15
CDR3nt: TGTGCCACCAGCAGGGATGATGAGAGCGGGAGGGCGGGCAATGAGCAGTTCTTC
CDR3aa: CATSRDDESGRAGNEQFF

j_gene: TRBJ2-7
d_gene: TRBD2
abundance: NA
v_gene: TRBV11-2
CDR3nt: TGTGCCAGCAGCCTCACTAGCGGGAGGTTCTACGAGCAGTACTTC
CDR3aa: CASSLTSGRFYEQYF

j_gene: TRBJ2-1
d_gene: NA
abundance: once
v_gene: TRBV10-2
CDR3nt: TGCGCCATGTCGGCCGGGGATAGCAGTCCTGAGCAGTTCTTC
CDR3aa: CAMSAGDSSPEQFF

j_gene: TRBJ2-5
d_gene: TRBD1
abundance: once
v_gene: TRBV28
CDR3nt: TGTGCCAGCAGGCTGGACAGGCGCCAAGAGACCCAGTACTTC
CDR3aa: CASRLDRRQETQYF